What follows are 5 T cell receptor beta chains derived from one specimen sequenced in a study of Graves' ophthalmopathy and Graves' hyperthyroidism. Using RNA transcripts, the TCR beta CDR3 regions were amplified. RT-PCR with HTBI primers came first, then second-round multiplex PCR. Via MiXCR, TCRdb re-called the multiplex PCR reads, giving one row per CDR3 protein. The sample holds 350,000 to 450,000 distinct CDR3 sequences; 20% to 25% are singletons and the top ten take 2.5% to 3.5%. The sequenced material came from peripheral blood. Source of these receptors: a woman under 30 with stable Graves' hyperthyroidism.

This clonotype was seen many times. The chain couples TRBV28 to TRBJ1-2; 7 nucleotides match TRBD1. The CDR3 consists of 12 residues. Germline-derived CDR1 and CDR2 are MDHEN and SYDVKM. V gave up 7 bases and J gave up 5 bases; unmatched junction bases: 4. DNA of the CDR3: TGTGCCAGCAATCCGGGACAGTATGGCTACACCTTC. The encoded protein is CASNPGQYGYTF.

This clonotype has more than one count but fewer than ten. For the CDR3, the DNA is TGTGCCAGCTCTCCCGCGAGCCGAGCGGCCAACGTCCTGACTTTC. It translates to CASSPASRAANVLTF. The chain carries TRBV18 and TRBJ2-6; the D is unclear. Germline lookup yields CDR1 KGHSH and CDR2 LQKENI. The V and J ends lost 6 bases and 6 bases respectively, with 15 bases between them. CDR3 size: 15 residues.

This clonotype was seen ten or more times. The V call is TRBV19, the J call TRBJ2-7, with TRBD1 matching 8 bases. V dropped 5 bases and J dropped 7; count of bases not matched to a gene: 7. Germline CDR1 is LNHDA and CDR2 is SQIVND (reference sequence). This CDR3 spans 13 amino acids. The CDR3 spells CASSFGTGGEQYF. In nucleotides, the CDR3 is TGTGCCAGTAGTTTCGGGACAGGAGGGGAGCAGTACTTC.

This clonotype was counted at least ten times. The CDR3 DNA sequence: TGCGCCAGCAGCCAAGGGACAGGGGGTTCCAAAAACATTCAGTACTTC. Its translation is CASSQGTGGSKNIQYF. V and J are TRBV4-3 and TRBJ2-4; TRBD1 matches at 10 bases. The CDR3 spans 16 residues. Per germline, CDR1 LGHNA and CDR2 YSLEER. V trimming: 1 base; J trimming: 2 bases; junction bases outside the gene matches: 2.

This clonotype was detected many times. V gene TRBV12-3 or TRBV12-4 combines with J gene TRBJ1-1; D is perhaps TRBD1 (5 bases). The CDR3 runs 14 residues. V was shortened by 9 bases and J by 7 bases, with 21 bases between the two germline ends. The CDR3 DNA reads TGTGCCAGTTTTTTTGAAGCTGGGGGGGTTGAAGCTTTCTTT. Translated, it gives CASFFEAGGVEAFF.